A single sample is the source of the 8 T cell receptor beta chains below, sequenced in a study of shared clonotypes between healthy human individuals. Sequenced by immunoSEQ multiplex PCR; TCRdb stores in-frame clones only, minus some. This sample has roughly 220,000 clones, with under 80% found just once. Sequencing was carried out using memory CD4+ T cells sorted from blood. Subset denoted: CD45RA-negative fraction. The source is a man under 40 in good health.

The genes are TRBV21-1 and TRBJ2-2; no check of the table's D call, TRBD2, against the DNA was made. TRBV21-1 is a pseudogene. This CDR3 is 16 amino acids long. The CDR3 DNA reads as TGTGCCAGCAGCAAACCTAGTCGCATGAACACCGGGGAGCTGTTTTTT. This gives the protein CASSKPSRMNTGELFF.

This clone has a handful of counts. This chain links TRBV9 with TRBJ2-2; no clear D gene. The ends were cut back, 0 bases at V and 4 bases at J, with 10 bases in the middle. CDR3 size: 15 residues. Germline V gives CDR1 SGDLS, CDR2 YYNGEE. In DNA, the CDR3 is TGTGCCAGCAGCGTAGGTGCAGGACGCACCGGGGAGCTGTTTTTT. Protein sequence: CASSVGAGRTGELFF.

The chain links TRBV5-8 to TRBJ1-1; D might be TRBD1 (5 bases). CDR1 and CDR2 (germline): SGHTS, YDEGEE. V shed 0 bases and J shed 3 bases, with 12 bases lying between them. There are 15 residues in the CDR3. DNA of the CDR3: TGTGCCAGCAGCTTGGCCGTCCGAGGGGACACTGAAGCTTTCTTT. Protein product: CASSLAVRGDTEAFF. The full variable domain, rest sourced from reference TRBV5-8 and TRBJ1-1, is EAGVTQSPTHLIKTRGQQATLRCSPISGHTSVYWYQQALGLGLQFLLWYDEGEERNRGNFPPRFSGRQFPNYSSELNVNALELEDSALYLCASSLAVRGDTEAFFGQGTRLTVV.

As regards this clone: Different DNA sequences within this sample yield the same CDR3. V gene TRBV7-6 combines with J gene TRBJ2-1; no firm D call. V lost 5 bases, J lost 3 bases, and 11 bases lay in between. This CDR3 has 14 amino acids. CDR1 is SGHVS, CDR2 FNYEAQ, per germline. CDR3 amino acids: CASSPSRVYNEQFF. The CDR3 DNA reads as TGTGCCAGCAGCCCAAGTCGGGTCTACAATGAGCAGTTCTTC.

This clone was detected only a few times. V gene TRBV7-9 combines with J gene TRBJ2-7, with D uncertain. The CDR3 consists of 15 residues. The V gene lost 3 bases and the J gene lost 3 bases, with 15 bases spanning the gap. CDR1 and CDR2 (germline): SEHNR, FQNEAQ (reference sequence). CDR3 sequence: CASSFSTLDLYEQYF. The DNA of the CDR3 is TGTGCCAGCAGCTTCTCTACGCTGGACCTCTACGAGCAGTACTTC.

The chain recombines TRBV6-1 with TRBJ2-7; 11 positions agree with TRBD2. The CDR3 runs to 15 residues. The V segment lost 6 bases and the J segment 6 bases; nucleotides outside the gene matches: 10. CDR1 and CDR2 from the germline V gene are MNHNS and SASEGT. CDR3 residues: CASSRELAGVSEQYF. CDR3 in DNA: TGTGCCAGCAGCCGAGAACTAGCGGGAGTATCCGAGCAGTACTTC.

In this sample, this clone turned up many times. The rearrangement joins TRBV7-9 to TRBJ1-1; no definite D call. This CDR3 is 12 amino acids long. V lost 4 bases and J lost 1, with 4 bases in between. CDR1 is SEHNR and CDR2 is FQNEAQ in the germline V gene (reference sequence). The CDR3 spells CASSYENTEAFF. CDR3 nucleotide sequence: TGTGCCAGCAGCTATGAGAACACTGAAGCTTTCTTT.

This clone was found many times. The chain employs TRBV7-9 and TRBJ2-1; maybe TRBD1 (6 bases). The germline gives CDR1 SEHNR, CDR2 FQNEAQ (reference sequence). This CDR3 comprises 15 residues. The V and J ends lost 5 bases and 0 bases respectively, with 11 bases between them. The DNA for the CDR3 is TGTGCCAGCAGCCGAGGGGGAATCTCCTACAATGAGCAGTTCTTC. Translating gives CASSRGGISYNEQFF.